The source of this T cell receptor beta chain is a study of OX40 agonist ivuxolimab in advanced cancers. Study in general: Those treated in dose escalation had hepatocellular carcinoma, melanoma, renal cell cancer or head and neck cancer. Enrollees could have had prior anti-PD-1, anti-PD-L1 or anti-CTLA-4 therapy, which around 40% had received. Study conclusions and caveats: The study observed clonal expansion of CD4+ and CD8+ blood T cells by week 6 at 0.1 to 3.0 mg/kg.

Sequencing was performed with immunoSEQ multiplex PCR; in TCRdb, only in-frame clones are kept and a portion is missing. In the table there are tens of thousands of clones, roughly 84% of which are singletons. Germline lookup yields CDR1 ENHRY and CDR2 SYGVKD. This CDR3 has 12 residues. V was pared by 8 bases and J by 0 bases, with 4 bases between. To note about this clone: Its target is not known.

The sample consisted of CD4+ or CD8+ T cells sorted from blood, taken in a trial of the OX40 agonist ivuxolimab. The chain links TRBV10-3 to TRBJ2-2; D not certain. The sequence was obtained from an adult with an advanced solid tumor such as melanoma, head and neck, liver or kidney cancer. CDR3 bases: TGTGCCATCCGGCCGAACACCGGGGAGCTGTTTTTT. It is translated as CAIRPNTGELFF.